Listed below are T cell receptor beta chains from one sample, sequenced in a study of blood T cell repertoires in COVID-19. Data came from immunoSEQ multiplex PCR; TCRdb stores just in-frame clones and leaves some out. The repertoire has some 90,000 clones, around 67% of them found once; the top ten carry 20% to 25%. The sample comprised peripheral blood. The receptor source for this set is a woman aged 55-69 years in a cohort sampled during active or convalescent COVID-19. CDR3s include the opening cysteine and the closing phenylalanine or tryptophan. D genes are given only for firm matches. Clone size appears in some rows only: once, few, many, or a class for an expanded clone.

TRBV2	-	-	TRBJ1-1	CASSAQGYSTEAFF	TGTGCCAGCAGTGCACAGGGTTATAGCACTGAAGCTTTCTTT
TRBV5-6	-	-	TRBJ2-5	CASSNSPGHRQETQYF	TGTGCCAGCAGCAACAGTCCGGGACATCGGCAAGAGACCCAGTACTTC
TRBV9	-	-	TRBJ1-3	CASSVAGDGNTIYF	TGTGCCAGCAGCGTAGCAGGGGATGGAAACACCATATATTTT
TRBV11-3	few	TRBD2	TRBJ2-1	CASSPGGSANEQFF	TGTGCCAGCAGCCCGGGGGGGTCAGCGAATGAGCAGTTCTTC
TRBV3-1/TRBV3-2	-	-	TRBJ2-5	CASSSGTRNPYF	TGTGCCAGCAGTTCCGGGACAAGAAATCCGTACTTC
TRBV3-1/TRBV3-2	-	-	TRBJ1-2	CASSHRVAYGYTF	TGTGCCAGCAGCCACAGGGTCGCCTATGGCTACACCTTC
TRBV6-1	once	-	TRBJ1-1	CASSESGGTEAFF	TGTGCCAGCAGTGAGTCCGGGGGCACTGAAGCTTTCTTT
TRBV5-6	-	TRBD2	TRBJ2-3	CASSLIGGASTDTQYF	TGTGCCAGCAGCTTGATCGGGGGGGCGAGCACAGATACGCAGTATTTT
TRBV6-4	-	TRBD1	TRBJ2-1	CASSGEGAGYNEQFF	TGTGCCAGCAGTGGTGAGGGGGCGGGCTACAATGAGCAGTTCTTC
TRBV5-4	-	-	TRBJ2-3	CASSLELRGTDTQYF	TGTGCCAGCAGCTTGGAGCTGAGAGGCACAGATACGCAGTATTTT
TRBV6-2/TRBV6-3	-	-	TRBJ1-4	CASSYSRLNEKLFF	TGTGCCAGCAGTTACTCCCGGTTGAATGAAAAACTGTTTTTT
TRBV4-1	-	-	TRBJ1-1	CASSQDGGYTEAFF	TGCGCCAGCAGCCAAGATGGGGGGTACACTGAAGCTTTCTTT
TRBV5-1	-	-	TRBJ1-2	CASSPDTHAGYTF	TGCGCCAGCAGCCCCGACACGCACGCCGGTTACACCTTC
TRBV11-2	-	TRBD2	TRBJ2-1	CASSLTGLALRYNEQFF	TGTGCCAGCAGCCTAACGGGACTAGCCTTAAGATACAATGAGCAGTTCTTC
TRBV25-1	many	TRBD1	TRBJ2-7	CASSRQGGNYEQYF	TGTGCCAGCAGTCGACAGGGGGGGAACTACGAGCAGTACTTC
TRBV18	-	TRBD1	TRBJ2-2	CASSPAGQGTGELFF	TGTGCCAGCTCACCAGCGGGACAGGGCACCGGGGAGCTGTTTTTT
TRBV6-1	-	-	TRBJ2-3	CASSAGRLGRTDTQYF	TGTGCCAGCAGTGCCGGTAGGTTGGGGCGAACAGATACGCAGTATTTT
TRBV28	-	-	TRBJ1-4	CASSVGTFLGLFF	TGTGCCAGCAGTGTAGGGACATTCCTGGGACTGTTTTTT
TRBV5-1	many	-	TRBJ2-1	CASSASLSYNEQFF	TGCGCCAGCAGCGCTAGCCTCTCCTACAATGAGCAGTTCTTC